A single sample gave rise to the 6 T cell receptor beta chains below, sequenced in a study of blood T cells in healthy people across ages. Alongside a J-beta primer mix, a sample-barcoded 5' primer served in a second PCR lasting about 6 to 11 cycles. Each CDR3 protein is one row after TCRdb ran MiXCR on the 5' RACE reads. The table includes around 1.5 million distinct CDR3 sequences, approximately 42% detected once. The sample taken for sequencing was blood. The receptors stem from a young woman in good health.

This clonotype was observed a handful of times. The chain is built from TRBV6-5 and TRBJ1-6; maybe TRBD1 (5 bases). The V and J ends lost 5 bases and 8 bases respectively, with 19 bases between them. This CDR3 comprises 16 residues. Germline assignment: CDR1 MNHEY and CDR2 SVGAGI. The chain's CDR3 is CASSPSGPTVYSPLHF. CDR3 bases: TGTGCCAGCAGTCCATCGGGACCTACAGTTTATTCACCCCTCCACTTT.

In the case of this clonotype: With a much larger clone just one base away, this may be a read error. The chain carries TRBV6-5 and TRBJ2-1; D might be TRBD2 (6 bases). This CDR3 has 12 residues. The germline CDR1 and CDR2 sequences are MNHEY and SVGAGI. The CDR3 here is CVSSPGGNEQFF. CDR3 coding DNA: TGTGTCAGCAGCCCTGGGGGGAATGAGCAGTTCTTC.

In this sample, this clonotype turned up once. J is TRBJ1-2 and V is TRBV20-1, with a tentative D call TRBD1 (5 bases). Trimming took 3 bases from V and 5 from J, leaving 13 bases between them. This CDR3 contains 13 residues. Germline V lookup: CDR1 DFQATT, CDR2 SNEGSKA (reference sequence). In DNA, the CDR3 is TGCAGTGCTAGCCCCGGGGCGGGATATGGCTACACCTTC. Residues: CSASPGAGYGYTF.

J is TRBJ2-1 and V is TRBV11-3; D call uncertain. The CDR3 loop spans 15 amino acids. V was shortened by 4 bases and J by 4 bases, with 14 bases between the two germline ends. Germline V gene sequence: CDR1 SGHNT, CDR2 YENEEA. CDR3 bases: TGTGCCAGCAGCTCCCCTTCGACAAATTACAATGAGCAGTTCTTC. Its translation: CASSSPSTNYNEQFF.

The V and J genes are TRBV6-6 and TRBJ1-1; 8 nucleotides line up with TRBD1. The CDR3 contains 17 residues. V gave up 2 bases and J gave up 4 bases; unmatched junction bases: 12. CDR1 MNHNY and CDR2 SVGAGI come from the germline V gene (reference sequence). CDR3 nucleotide sequence: TGTGCCAGCAGTTACCCCGGACAGGGCGTCTTATTCACTGAAGCTTTCTTT. It yields the protein CASSYPGQGVLFTEAFF.

The chain recombines TRBV5-1 with TRBJ1-2; D is unresolved. The CDR3 loop spans 13 amino acids. Trimming pared 4 bases from V and 1 base from J, leaving 8 bases between. CDR1 is SGHRS, CDR2 YFSETQ, per germline. CDR3 nucleotide sequence: TGCGCCAGCAGCGAAGATGTTAACTATGGCTACACCTTC. Its protein product is CASSEDVNYGYTF.